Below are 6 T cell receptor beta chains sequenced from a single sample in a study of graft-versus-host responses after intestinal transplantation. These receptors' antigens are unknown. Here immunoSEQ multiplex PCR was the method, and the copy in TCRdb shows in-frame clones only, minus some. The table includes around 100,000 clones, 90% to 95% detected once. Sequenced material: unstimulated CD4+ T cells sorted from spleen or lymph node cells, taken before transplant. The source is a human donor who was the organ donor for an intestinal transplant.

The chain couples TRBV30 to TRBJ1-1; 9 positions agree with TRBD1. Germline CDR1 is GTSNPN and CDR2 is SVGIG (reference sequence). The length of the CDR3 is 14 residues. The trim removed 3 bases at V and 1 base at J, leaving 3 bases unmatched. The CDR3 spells CAWRTDRGNTEAFF. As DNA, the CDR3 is TGTGCCTGGAGGACGGACAGGGGGAACACTGAAGCTTTCTTT.

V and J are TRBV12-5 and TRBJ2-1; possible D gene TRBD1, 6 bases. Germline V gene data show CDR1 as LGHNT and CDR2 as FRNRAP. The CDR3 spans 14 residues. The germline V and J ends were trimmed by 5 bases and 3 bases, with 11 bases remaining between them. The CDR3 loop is CASGTGLGYNEQFF. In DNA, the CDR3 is TGTGCTAGTGGTACAGGGCTGGGCTACAATGAGCAGTTCTTC. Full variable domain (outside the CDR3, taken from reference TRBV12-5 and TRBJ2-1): DARVTQTPRHKVTEMGQEVTMRCQPILGHNTVFWYRQTMMQGLELLAYFRNRAPLDDSGMPKDRFSAEMPDATLATLKIQPSEPRDSAVYFCASGTGLGYNEQFFGPGTRLTVL.

CDR3 amino acids: CASSFQDRTGNTIYF. The CDR3 coding sequence is TGTGCCAGCAGTTTCCAGGACAGAACTGGAAACACCATATATTTT. The chain couples TRBV6-5 to TRBJ1-3, with D possibly matching TRBD1 (6 bases). The germline V gene has CDR1 MNHEY and CDR2 SVGAGI. V was shortened by 4 bases and J by 2 bases, with 12 bases between the two germline ends. CDR3 length: 15 amino acids.

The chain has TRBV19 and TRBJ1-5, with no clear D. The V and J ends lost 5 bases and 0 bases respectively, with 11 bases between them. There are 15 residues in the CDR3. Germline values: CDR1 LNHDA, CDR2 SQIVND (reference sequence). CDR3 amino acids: CASSVVAGSNQPQHF. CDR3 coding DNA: TGTGCCAGTAGTGTGGTTGCGGGTAGCAATCAGCCCCAGCATTTT.

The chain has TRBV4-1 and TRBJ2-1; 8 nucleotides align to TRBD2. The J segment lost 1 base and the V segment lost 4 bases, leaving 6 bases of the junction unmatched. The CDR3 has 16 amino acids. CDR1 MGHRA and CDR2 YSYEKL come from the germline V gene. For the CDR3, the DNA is TGCGCCAGCAGCCGAAACGGGGGGGCGTCCTACAATGAGCAGTTCTTC. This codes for CASSRNGGASYNEQFF.

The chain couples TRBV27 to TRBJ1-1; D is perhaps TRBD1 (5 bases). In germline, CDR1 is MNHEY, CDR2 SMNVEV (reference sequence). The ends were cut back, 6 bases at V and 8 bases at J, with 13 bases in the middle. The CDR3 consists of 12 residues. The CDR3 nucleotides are TGTGCCAGCAGCCAGGTGGGGGGGGAAGCTTTCTTT. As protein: CASSQVGGEAFF.